This TCR beta chain is drawn from a study of blood T cell repertoires in COVID-19. Whole-study context: Acute-phase and convalescent COVID-19 samples originated in the United States, Italy and Spain.

TCRdb's copy holds only in-frame clones and misses some; the assay was immunoSEQ multiplex PCR. The sample lists fewer than 200,000 clones; around 90% were seen once. CDR1 SGDLS and CDR2 YYNGEE come from the germline V gene. Trimming removed 3 bases from V and 5 bases from J; junction bases left unmatched: 7. This CDR3 has 15 amino acids. This TCR derives from a man in his sixties with active or convalescent COVID-19. The chain has TRBV9 and TRBJ1-5; 8 bases agree with TRBD1. The source material was peripheral blood. Written as DNA, the CDR3 is TGTGCCAGCAGCGGCCGGGACAGGACCTATCAGCCCCAGCATTTT. Translating gives CASSGRDRTYQPQHF.